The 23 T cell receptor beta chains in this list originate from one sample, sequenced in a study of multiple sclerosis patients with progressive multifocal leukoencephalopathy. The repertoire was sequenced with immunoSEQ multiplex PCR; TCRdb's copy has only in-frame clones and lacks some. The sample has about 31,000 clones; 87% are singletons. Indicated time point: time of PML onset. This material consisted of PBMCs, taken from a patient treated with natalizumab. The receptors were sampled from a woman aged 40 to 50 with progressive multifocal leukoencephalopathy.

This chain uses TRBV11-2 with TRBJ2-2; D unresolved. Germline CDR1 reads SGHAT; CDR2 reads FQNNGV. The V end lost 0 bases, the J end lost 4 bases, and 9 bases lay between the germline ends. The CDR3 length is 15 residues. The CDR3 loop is CASSLEQLITGELFF. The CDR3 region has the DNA TGTGCCAGCAGCTTAGAACAGCTTATCACCGGGGAGCTGTTTTTT.

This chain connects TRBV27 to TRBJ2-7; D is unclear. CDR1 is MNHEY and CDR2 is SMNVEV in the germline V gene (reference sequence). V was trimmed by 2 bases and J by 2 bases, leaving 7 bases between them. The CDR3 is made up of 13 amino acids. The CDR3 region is CASSLGKAYEQYF. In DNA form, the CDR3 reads TGTGCCAGCAGTTTAGGAAAAGCCTACGAGCAGTACTTC.

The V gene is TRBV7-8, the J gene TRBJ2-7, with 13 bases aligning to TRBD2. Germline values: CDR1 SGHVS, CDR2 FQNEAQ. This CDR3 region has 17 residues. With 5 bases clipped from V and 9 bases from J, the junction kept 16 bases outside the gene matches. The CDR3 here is CASSPRTSGRPVLGQYF. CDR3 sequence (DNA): TGTGCCAGCAGCCCCCGGACTAGCGGGAGACCCGTCCTCGGGCAGTACTTC.

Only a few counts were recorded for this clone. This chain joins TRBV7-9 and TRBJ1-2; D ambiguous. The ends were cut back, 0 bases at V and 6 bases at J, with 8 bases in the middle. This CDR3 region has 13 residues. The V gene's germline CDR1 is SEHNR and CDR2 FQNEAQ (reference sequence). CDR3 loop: CASSLAGRDGYTF. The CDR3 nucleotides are TGTGCCAGCAGCTTAGCCGGGCGAGATGGCTACACCTTC.

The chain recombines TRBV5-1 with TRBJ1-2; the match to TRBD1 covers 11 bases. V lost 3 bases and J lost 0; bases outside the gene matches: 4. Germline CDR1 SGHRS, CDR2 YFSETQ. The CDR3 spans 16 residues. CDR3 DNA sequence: TGCGCCAGCAGCTCGGACAGGGGGCAAGCTAACTATGGCTACACCTTC. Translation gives CASSSDRGQANYGYTF. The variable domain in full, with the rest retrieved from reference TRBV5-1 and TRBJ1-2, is KAGVTQTPRYLIKTRGQQVTLSCSPISGHRSVSWYQQTPGQGLQFLFEYFSETQRNKGNFPGRFSGRQFSNSRSEMNVSTLELGDSALYLCASSSDRGQANYGYTFGSGTRLTVV.

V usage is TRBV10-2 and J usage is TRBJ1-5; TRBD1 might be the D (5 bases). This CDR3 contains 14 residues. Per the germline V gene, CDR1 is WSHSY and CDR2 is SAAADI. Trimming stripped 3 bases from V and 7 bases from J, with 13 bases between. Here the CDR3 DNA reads TGCGCCAGCAGTGAAGTCGGGGCGAGGCAGCCCCAGCATTTT. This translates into CASSEVGARQPQHF.

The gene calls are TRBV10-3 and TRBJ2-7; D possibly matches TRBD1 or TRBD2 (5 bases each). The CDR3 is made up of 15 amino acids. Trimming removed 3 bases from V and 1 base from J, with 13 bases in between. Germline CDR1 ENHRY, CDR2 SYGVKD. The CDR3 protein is CAISEFGDGSYEQYF. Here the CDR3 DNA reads TGTGCCATCAGTGAATTTGGGGACGGATCCTACGAGCAGTACTTC.

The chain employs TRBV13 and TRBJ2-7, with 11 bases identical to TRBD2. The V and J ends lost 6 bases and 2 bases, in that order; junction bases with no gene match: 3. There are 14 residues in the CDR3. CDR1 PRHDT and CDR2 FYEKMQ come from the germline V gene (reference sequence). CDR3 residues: CASRLAGGPYEQYF. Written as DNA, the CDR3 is TGTGCCAGCAGGCTAGCGGGAGGCCCCTACGAGCAGTACTTC.

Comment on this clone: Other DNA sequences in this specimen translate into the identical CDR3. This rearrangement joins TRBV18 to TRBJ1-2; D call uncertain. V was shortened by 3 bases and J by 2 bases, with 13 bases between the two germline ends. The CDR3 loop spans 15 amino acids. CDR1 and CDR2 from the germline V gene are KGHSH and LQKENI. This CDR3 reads CASSPVQRPNYGYTF. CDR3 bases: TGTGCCAGCTCACCGGTTCAGAGGCCGAACTATGGCTACACCTTC.

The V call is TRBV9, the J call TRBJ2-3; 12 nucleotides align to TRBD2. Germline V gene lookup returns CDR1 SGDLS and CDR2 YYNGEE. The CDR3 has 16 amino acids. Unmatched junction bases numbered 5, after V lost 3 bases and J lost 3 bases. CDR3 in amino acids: CASSGLAGGATDTQYF. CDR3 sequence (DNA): TGTGCCAGCAGCGGTCTAGCGGGAGGGGCGACAGATACGCAGTATTTT.

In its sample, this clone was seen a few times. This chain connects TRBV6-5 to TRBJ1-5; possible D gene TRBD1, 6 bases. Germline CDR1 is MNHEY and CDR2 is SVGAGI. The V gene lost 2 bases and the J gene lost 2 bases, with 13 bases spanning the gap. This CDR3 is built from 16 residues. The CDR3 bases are TGTGCCAGCAGTTACGGAGGGGCAGGGGGCAATCAGCCCCAGCATTTT. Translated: CASSYGGAGGNQPQHF.

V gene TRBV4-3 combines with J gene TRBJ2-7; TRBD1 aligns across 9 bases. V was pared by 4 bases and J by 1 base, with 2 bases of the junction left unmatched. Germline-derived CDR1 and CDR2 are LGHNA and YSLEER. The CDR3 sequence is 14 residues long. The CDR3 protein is CASSRTGESYEQYF. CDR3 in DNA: TGCGCCAGCAGCCGGACAGGGGAATCCTACGAGCAGTACTTC.

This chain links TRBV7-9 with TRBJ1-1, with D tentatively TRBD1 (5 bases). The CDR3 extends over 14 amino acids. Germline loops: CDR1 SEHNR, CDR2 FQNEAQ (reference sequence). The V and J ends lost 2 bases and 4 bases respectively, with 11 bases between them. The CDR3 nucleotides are TGTGCCAGCAGCTTAAGTATGGGACCCACTGAAGCTTTCTTT. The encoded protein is CASSLSMGPTEAFF.

The CDR3 protein is CAPKLRTSPYEQYF. Written as DNA, the CDR3 is TGTGCCCCGAAACTAAGGACTTCGCCCTACGAGCAGTACTTC. This chain joins TRBV12-5 and TRBJ2-7, with D possibly being TRBD2 (5 bases). The CDR3 is 14 residues long. The germline V gene encodes CDR1 LGHNT and CDR2 FRNRAP.

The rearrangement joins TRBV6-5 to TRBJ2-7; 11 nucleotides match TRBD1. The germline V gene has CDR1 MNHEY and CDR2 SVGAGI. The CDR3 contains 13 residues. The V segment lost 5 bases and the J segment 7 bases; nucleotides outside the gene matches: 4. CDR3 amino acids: CASSGQGAGEQYF. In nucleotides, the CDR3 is TGTGCCAGCAGTGGACAGGGGGCCGGGGAGCAGTACTTC.

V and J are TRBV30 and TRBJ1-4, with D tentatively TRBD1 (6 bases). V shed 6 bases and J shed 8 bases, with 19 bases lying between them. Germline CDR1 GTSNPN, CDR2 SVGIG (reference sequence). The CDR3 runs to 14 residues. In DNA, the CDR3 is TGTGCCTGTGATCCGGGACAAATCTCGGAAAAACTGTTTTTT. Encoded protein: CACDPGQISEKLFF.

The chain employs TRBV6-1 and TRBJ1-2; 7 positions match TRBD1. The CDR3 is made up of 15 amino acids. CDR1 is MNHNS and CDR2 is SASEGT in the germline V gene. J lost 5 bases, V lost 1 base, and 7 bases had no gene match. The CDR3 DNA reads TGTGCCAGCAGTGAAGGGGTCGTCAGGGGGTATGGCTACACCTTC. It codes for CASSEGVVRGYGYTF.

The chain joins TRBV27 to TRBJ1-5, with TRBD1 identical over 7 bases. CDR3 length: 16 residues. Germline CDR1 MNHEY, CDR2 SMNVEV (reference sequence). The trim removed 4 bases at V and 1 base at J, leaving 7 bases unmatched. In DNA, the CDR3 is TGTGCCAGCAGTTCCATGGGACAGAACAGCAATCAGCCCCAGCATTTT. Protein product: CASSSMGQNSNQPQHF.

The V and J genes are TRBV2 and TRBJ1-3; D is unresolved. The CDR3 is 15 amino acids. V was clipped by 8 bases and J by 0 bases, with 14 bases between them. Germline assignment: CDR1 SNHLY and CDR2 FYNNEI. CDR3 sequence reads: CASGLRTSSGNTIYF. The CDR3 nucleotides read TGTGCCAGCGGCCTACGGACCAGCTCTGGAAACACCATATATTTT.

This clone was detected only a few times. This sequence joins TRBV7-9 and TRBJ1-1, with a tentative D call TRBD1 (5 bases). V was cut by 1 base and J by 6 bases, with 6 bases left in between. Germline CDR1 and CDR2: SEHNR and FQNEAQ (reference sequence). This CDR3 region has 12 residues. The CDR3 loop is CASSLGGSEAFF. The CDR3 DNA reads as TGTGCCAGCAGCTTAGGGGGCTCTGAAGCTTTCTTT.

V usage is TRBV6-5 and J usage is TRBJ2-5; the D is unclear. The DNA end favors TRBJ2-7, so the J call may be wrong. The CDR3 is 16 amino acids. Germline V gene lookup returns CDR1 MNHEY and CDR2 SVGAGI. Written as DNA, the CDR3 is TGTGCCAGCAGTTACTCGATACAGCCTAGACCCTACGAGCAGTACTTC. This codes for CASSYSIQPRPYEQYF.

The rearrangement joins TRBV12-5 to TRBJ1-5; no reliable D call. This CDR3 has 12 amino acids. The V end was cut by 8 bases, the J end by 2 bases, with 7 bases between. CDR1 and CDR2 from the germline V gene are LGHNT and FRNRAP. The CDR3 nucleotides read TGTGCTAGTCCGGTGGGCAATCAGCCCCAGCATTTT. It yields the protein CASPVGNQPQHF.

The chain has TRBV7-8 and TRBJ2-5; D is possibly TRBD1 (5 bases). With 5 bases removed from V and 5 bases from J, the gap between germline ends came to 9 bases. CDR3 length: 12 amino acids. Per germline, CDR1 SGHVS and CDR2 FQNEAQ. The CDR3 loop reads CASSIRGETQYF. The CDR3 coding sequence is TGTGCCAGCAGCATTAGGGGCGAGACCCAGTACTTC. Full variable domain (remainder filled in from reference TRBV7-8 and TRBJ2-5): GAGVSQSPRYKVAKRGQDVALRCDPISGHVSLFWYQQALGQGPEFLTYFQNEAQLDKSGLPSDRFFAERPEGSVSTLKIQRTQQEDSAVYLCASSIRGETQYFGPGTRLLVL.